This entry lists 9 T cell receptor beta chains sequenced from one sample in a study of blood T cell repertoires in COVID-19. Assay used: immunoSEQ multiplex PCR; TCRdb lists only in-frame clones, some missing. This sample has approximately 80,000 clones, with around nine tenths found just once. Sequencing used peripheral blood. The receptor set was obtained from a man aged 35-49 years with acute or convalescent COVID-19.

This clone was counted once. V and J are TRBV6-1 and TRBJ2-3, with 7 nucleotides matching TRBD2. V shed 1 base and J 6 bases; nucleotides not matched to a gene: 10. CDR3 size: 16 residues. CDR1 and CDR2 (germline): MNHNS, SASEGT. CDR3 sequence: CASSEVGAGRSDTQYF. CDR3 DNA: TGTGCCAGCAGTGAAGTGGGAGCGGGGAGGTCGGATACGCAGTATTTT.

This clone occurred once. This chain connects TRBV14 to TRBJ2-7, with 7 nucleotides matching TRBD2. With 3 bases clipped from V and 3 bases from J, the junction kept 11 bases outside the gene matches. Germline CDR1 reads SGHDN; CDR2 reads FVKESK. The length of the CDR3 is 16 residues. CDR3 region: CASSHAGASGNYEQYF. Written as DNA, the CDR3 is TGTGCCAGCAGCCACGCTGGGGCTAGCGGAAACTACGAGCAGTACTTC.

The J gene is TRBJ2-1, the V gene TRBV6-2 or TRBV6-3; TRBD2 agrees at 8 bases. The CDR3 is 12 residues long. CDR1 and CDR2 from the germline V gene are MNHEY and SVGEGT. Unmatched junction bases numbered 3, after V lost 5 bases and J lost 9 bases. CDR3 residues: CASSQLAAEQFF. The CDR3 coding sequence is TGTGCCAGCAGTCAACTAGCGGCTGAGCAGTTCTTC.

The J gene is TRBJ1-4, the V gene TRBV7-9; 11 bases agree with TRBD1. This CDR3 is 18 amino acids long. Per germline, CDR1 SEHNR and CDR2 FQNEAQ (reference sequence). Losses at the gene ends were 5 bases for V and 3 bases for J; bases not matched to a gene: 11. This CDR3 is CASSVVGTGGTANEKLFF. The DNA of the CDR3 is TGTGCCAGCAGCGTAGTGGGGACAGGGGGGACAGCTAATGAAAAACTGTTTTTT. The full variable domain, in which reference TRBV7-9 and TRBJ1-4 provide the parts outside the CDR3, is DTGVSQNPRHKITKRGQNVTFRCDPISEHNRLYWYRQTLGQGPEFLTYFQNEAQLEKSRLLSDRFSAERPKGSFSTLEIQRTEQGDSAMYLCASSVVGTGGTANEKLFFGSGTQLSVL.

The J gene is TRBJ2-3, the V gene TRBV11-2; no clear D. The CDR3 has 14 residues. Trimming removed 2 bases from V and 0 bases from J, with 6 bases in between. Germline values: CDR1 SGHAT, CDR2 FQNNGV. The CDR3 sequence: CASSLLSSTDTQYF. The CDR3 nucleotides read TGTGCCAGCAGCTTACTATCTAGCACAGATACGCAGTATTTT. The full variable domain, in which reference TRBV11-2 and TRBJ2-3 provide the parts outside the CDR3, is EAGVAQSPRYKIIEKRQSVAFWCNPISGHATLYWYQQILGQGPKLLIQFQNNGVVDDSQLPKDRFSAERLKGVDSTLKIQPAKLEDSAVYLCASSLLSSTDTQYFGPGTRLTVL.

The CDR3 is CASSQEGLAVYEQYF. For the CDR3, the DNA is TGTGCCAGCAGCCAAGAGGGACTAGCGGTCTACGAGCAGTACTTC. V gene TRBV3-1 (or the pseudogene TRBV3-2) combines with J gene TRBJ2-7; 11 bases align to TRBD2. Germline V gene data show CDR1 as LGHDT and CDR2 as YNNKEL (reference sequence). Trimming cost V 0 bases and J 3 bases; bases outside gene matches: 1. The CDR3 contains 15 residues.

V gene TRBV7-2 combines with J gene TRBJ1-1; possibly TRBD1 for D (5 bases). The V gene lost 2 bases and the J gene lost 5 bases, with 12 bases spanning the gap. CDR3 length equals 14 residues. The V gene's germline CDR1 is SGHTA and CDR2 FQGNSA. This CDR3 is CASSLPGGGTEAFF. CDR3 DNA sequence: TGTGCCAGCAGCTTACCCGGGGGAGGAACTGAAGCTTTCTTT.

The chain employs TRBV13 and TRBJ2-3; 9 bases are shared with TRBD1. After removal of 4 bases from V and 3 bases from J, the junction contained 11 bases not matched to a gene. CDR3 length: 17 residues. Germline values: CDR1 PRHDT, CDR2 FYEKMQ (reference sequence). Here the CDR3 DNA reads TGTGCCAGCAGCTCCTTCCCGGGACAGGGTATGACAGATACGCAGTATTTT. Encoded protein: CASSSFPGQGMTDTQYF.

The chain has TRBV30 and TRBJ2-1; 9 bases are shared with TRBD2. V was clipped by 4 bases and J by 2 bases; unmatched bases: 6. The germline gives CDR1 GTSNPN, CDR2 SVGIG (reference sequence). The CDR3 sequence is 15 residues long. The CDR3: CAWNPASGTYNEQFF. The CDR3 nucleotides are TGTGCCTGGAATCCAGCTAGCGGGACCTACAATGAGCAGTTCTTC.